The 11 T cell receptor beta chains listed next were all sequenced from one sample in a study of cytomegalovirus exposure and HLA in healthy donors. A multiplex PCR was run with 60 Vbeta primers and 13 Jbeta primers. Libraries were prepared by immunoSEQ multiplex PCR; TCRdb keeps only in-frame clonotypes and omits some of them. The sample records over 100,000 clones, more than 8% being singletons. Material for sequencing was PBMCs. The receptors were sampled from a middle-aged man in good health and CMV-seronegative.

This chain joins TRBV27 and TRBJ2-4; 9 nucleotides agree with TRBD1. The CDR3 is made up of 15 amino acids. The V gene's germline CDR1 is MNHEY and CDR2 SMNVEV (reference sequence). Trimming cost V 2 bases and J 4 bases; bases outside gene matches: 3. The CDR3: CASSLGDRVKNIQYF. The CDR3 DNA is TGTGCCAGCAGTTTAGGGGACAGGGTGAAAAACATTCAGTACTTC.

This clone was recorded a few times. The chain recombines TRBV6-6 with TRBJ1-3, with D unclear. CDR1 is MNHNY and CDR2 is SVGAGI in the germline V gene (reference sequence). This CDR3 contains 14 residues. V lost 4 bases, J lost 0 bases, and 7 bases lay in between. For the CDR3, the DNA is TGTGCCAGCAGTTTTTTTAGCTCTGGAAACACCATATATTTT. Its protein is CASSFFSSGNTIYF.

This clone has only a few counts. This chain connects TRBV6-1 to TRBJ2-7; D possibly corresponds to TRBD1 (6 bases). Germline V lookup: CDR1 MNHNS, CDR2 SASEGT. Between the trimmed V and J ends, which lost 6 bases and 2 bases, there was a span of 11 bases. The CDR3 has 13 residues. For the CDR3, the DNA is TGTGCCAGCAGACAGGGCCCCACCTACGAGCAGTACTTC. Its protein is CASRQGPTYEQYF.

This clone was observed a few times. One end of the junction fails to match germline, which may point to a read error. This sample includes further DNA sequences coding for the same CDR3. The J gene is TRBJ1-6, the V gene TRBV7-8, with D hard to call. This CDR3 spans 13 amino acids. CDR1 is SGHVS and CDR2 is FQNEAQ in the germline V gene. The CDR3 region is CASSAVGYSPLHF. CDR3 in DNA: TGTGCCAGCAGCGCCGTCGGGTATTCACCCCTCCACTTC.

The chain links TRBV5-1 to TRBJ1-2; 12 bases are shared with TRBD1. The CDR3 has 15 residues. With 4 bases clipped from V and 5 bases from J, the junction kept 6 bases outside the gene matches. Germline values: CDR1 SGHRS, CDR2 YFSETQ. CDR3 amino acids: CASSVPGQGAYGYTF. In nucleotides, the CDR3 is TGCGCCAGCAGCGTTCCGGGACAGGGGGCTTATGGCTACACCTTC.

In this sample, this clone turned up a few times. CDR3 sequence: CASSPSGAARGTQYF. For the CDR3, the DNA is TGTGCCAGCAGCCCTAGCGGCGCGGCCCGAGGGACCCAGTACTTC. The chain links TRBV11-2 to TRBJ2-5; 7 bases align to TRBD2. There are 15 residues in the CDR3. V gave up 5 bases and J gave up 7 bases; unmatched junction bases: 13. Germline V gene data show CDR1 as SGHAT and CDR2 as FQNNGV. Full variable domain (rest looked up from reference TRBV11-2 and TRBJ2-5): EAGVAQSPRYKIIEKRQSVAFWCNPISGHATLYWYQQILGQGPKLLIQFQNNGVVDDSQLPKDRFSAERLKGVDSTLKIQPAKLEDSAVYLCASSPSGAARGTQYFGPGTRLLVL.

This chain uses TRBV5-4 with TRBJ2-7, with 10 positions matching TRBD2. There are 16 residues in the CDR3. Germline CDR1 SGHNT, CDR2 YYREEE (reference sequence). The junction had 7 bases not matched to a gene; V was cut back by 2 bases and J by 2 bases. CDR3 sequence reads: CASSLETSGSPYEQYF. The CDR3 coding sequence is TGTGCCAGCAGCTTAGAGACTAGCGGGTCCCCCTACGAGCAGTACTTC.

This clone was picked up a small number of times. The V gene is TRBV25-1, the J gene TRBJ2-7; no clear D. With 0 bases removed from V and 4 bases from J, the gap between germline ends came to 4 bases. CDR1 is MGHDK and CDR2 is SYGVNS in the germline V gene. The CDR3 loop spans 12 amino acids. DNA for the CDR3: TGTGCCAGCAGTGAATACCTGTACGAGCAGTACTTC. Translating it yields CASSEYLYEQYF.

This clone came up a few times. The V call is TRBV7-9, the J call TRBJ2-1; 8 bases are shared with TRBD2. V lost 7 bases to trimming and J lost 2 bases; unmatched junction nucleotides: 7. The germline gives CDR1 SEHNR, CDR2 FQNEAQ (reference sequence). The CDR3 loop spans 15 amino acids. CDR3 coding DNA: TGTGCCAGCACCACGGGGGGGCCACCCTACAATGAGCAGTTCTTC. Protein: CASTTGGPPYNEQFF.

In its sample, this clone was seen a few times. The gene calls are TRBV9 and TRBJ2-2, with D tentatively TRBD2 (5 bases). V lost 5 bases to trimming and J lost 2 bases, with 10 bases between them. There are 14 residues in the CDR3. Germline assignment: CDR1 SGDLS and CDR2 YYNGEE. The chain's CDR3 is CASRPLVNTGELFF. The CDR3 DNA follows: TGTGCCAGCAGACCACTAGTTAACACCGGGGAGCTGTTTTTT.

Of note for this clone: The junction does not match germline at one end; this may be a read error. CDR3 sequence: CASSLDSASGNTIYF. In nucleotides, the CDR3 is TGTGCCAGCAGTTTGGACAGTGCCTCTGGAAACACCATATATTTT. The chain employs TRBV5-4 and TRBJ1-3, with a tentative D call TRBD1 (6 bases). CDR1 is SGHNT and CDR2 is YYREEE in the germline V gene (reference sequence). The length of the CDR3 is 15 residues. Combining the CDR3 with reference TRBV5-4 and TRBJ1-3 gives the whole variable domain ETGVTQSPTHLIKTRGQQVTLRCSSQSGHNTVSWYQQALGQGPQFIFQYYREEENGRGNFPPRFSGLQFPNYSSELNVNALELDDSALYLCASSLDSASGNTIYFGEGSWLTVV.